The count of the clone carrying this T cell receptor (beta chain) is one. What it recognizes is unknown. Only in-frame clones appear in the TCRdb table, and some are missing; sequencing was by immunoSEQ multiplex PCR. Of about 14,000 clones in the sample, more than 70% were seen once. This specimen comes from a study of OX40 agonist ivuxolimab in advanced cancers. Across the study: Dose-escalation patients had hepatocellular carcinoma, melanoma, renal cell or head and neck cancer. Partial responses were achieved by three patients: one hepatocellular carcinoma, two cutaneous melanoma. Eligibility admitted prior anti-PD-1, anti-PD-L1 or anti-CTLA-4 therapy; 35% to 40% had some. Findings and caveats of the study: Not determined was the antigen specificity of the expanded peripheral T cells.

V was pared by 4 bases and J by 6 bases, with 10 bases between. The V gene's germline CDR1 is SGHDT and CDR2 YYEEEE. This CDR3 has 13 amino acids. The receptor's source is an adult with an advanced solid tumor such as melanoma, head and neck, liver or kidney cancer. The specimen comprised CD4+ or CD8+ T cells sorted from blood, sampled in a trial of the OX40 agonist ivuxolimab. This sequence joins TRBV5-6 and TRBJ2-2; D gene unclear. The DNA for the CDR3 is TGTGCCAGCAGCCCATACTTGGCCGGGGAGCTGTTTTTT. Protein product: CASSPYLAGELFF.